The entry below describes one T cell receptor beta chain. Its specificity is unknown. This record belongs to a study of beta chain features in type 1 diabetes. Study-wide results and limits: PCR might favor shorter templates, but any such skew would affect patients and controls equally. Junctions at VDJ sites from type 1 diabetes patients had fewer insertions and more deletions. There was a moderate but significant shortening of TCRB CDR3s in all four CD4+ subsets of Type 1 diabetes patients. Healthy donors had naive, central memory and Treg TCRB repertoires that appeared less similar than those seen among patients.

Reverse transcription of all isolated RNA meant that expressed TCRB transcripts were sequenced. Assay: immunoSEQ multiplex PCR; the TCRdb copy retains only in-frame clones and omits some. The sample holds hundreds of thousands of clones, 10% to 15% seen once. Germline V lookup: CDR1 KGHSH, CDR2 LQKENI. This CDR3 contains 14 residues. Trimming left V 5 bases short and J 2 bases short, with 12 bases between. This chain connects TRBV18 to TRBJ2-5, with D perhaps matching TRBD2 (5 bases). The source material was naive CD4+ T cells from blood. The receptor was isolated from a man between 18 and 29 years old with type 1 diabetes. The CDR3 loop is CASSAGRTQETQYF. DNA of the CDR3: TGTGCCAGCTCAGCGGGCCGGACGCAAGAGACCCAGTACTTC.